This T cell receptor beta chain originates from a study of blood T cell repertoires in COVID-19. Study-wide background: Acute-phase and convalescent COVID-19 samples originated in the United States, Italy and Spain. T cells, B-cell-depleted T cells, or PBMCs supplied cDNA or gDNA.

Authors' processing steps: For nucleated cells, counts were estimated from reference gene primer amplification. The data were produced by immunoSEQ multiplex PCR, yet TCRdb's version contains in-frame clones alone and is incomplete. That table is the source of V, J and clone size, and D and trimming were worked out from the DNA. The data show under 300,000 clones, roughly 79% seen once. The CDR3 is 14 amino acids. Trimming took 6 bases from V and 4 from J; bases not matched to a gene: 6. Germline CDR1 is MNHEY and CDR2 is SMNVEV (reference sequence). This clone was picked up many times. The specimen was peripheral blood. The receptor's source is an older woman with active or convalescent COVID-19. The chain carries TRBV27 and TRBJ1-5, with 7 bases aligning to TRBD1. The CDR3 loop is CASRRAGGNQPQHF. CDR3 nucleotide sequence: TGTGCCAGCAGGCGGGCAGGGGGGAATCAGCCCCAGCATTTT.